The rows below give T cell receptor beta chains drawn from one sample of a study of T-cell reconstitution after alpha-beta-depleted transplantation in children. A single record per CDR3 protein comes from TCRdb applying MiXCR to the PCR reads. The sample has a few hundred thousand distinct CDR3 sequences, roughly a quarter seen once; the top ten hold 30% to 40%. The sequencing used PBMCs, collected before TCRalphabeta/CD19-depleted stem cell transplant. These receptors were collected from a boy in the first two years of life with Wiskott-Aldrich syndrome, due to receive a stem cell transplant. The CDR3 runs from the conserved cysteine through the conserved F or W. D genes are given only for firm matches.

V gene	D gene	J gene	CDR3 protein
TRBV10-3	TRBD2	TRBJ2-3	CAISASGRSTDTQYF
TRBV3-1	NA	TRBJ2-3	CASSQDGRDGDTQYF
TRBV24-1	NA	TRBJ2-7	CATSDLYGYEQYF
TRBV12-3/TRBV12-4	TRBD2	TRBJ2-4	CASSPRLAGMGNIQYF
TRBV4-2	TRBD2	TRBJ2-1	CASSQGLPTSGSAYNEQFF
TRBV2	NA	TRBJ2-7	CASVGAVTYEQYF
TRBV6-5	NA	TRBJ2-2	CASSYQRPPWNTGELFF
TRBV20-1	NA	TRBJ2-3	CSVGLDTQYF
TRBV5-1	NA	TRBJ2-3	CASSLDMPLRVRTDTQYF
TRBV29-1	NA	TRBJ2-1	CSVLETNNEQFF
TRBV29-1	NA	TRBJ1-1	CSVGRVVVPEAFF
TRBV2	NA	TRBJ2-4	CASGVGRRPGDIQYF
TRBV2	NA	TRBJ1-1	CASSEASGTAEAFF
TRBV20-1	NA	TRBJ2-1	CSARVSLSSSYNEQFF
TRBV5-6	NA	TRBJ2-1	CASSVLRVDYNEQFF
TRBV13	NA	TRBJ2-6	CASSVLTGFGANVLTF
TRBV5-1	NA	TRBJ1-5	CASSLGDTSNQPQHF
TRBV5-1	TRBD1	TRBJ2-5	CASSLGDRGSETQYF
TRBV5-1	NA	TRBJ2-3	CSSSSQYTDTQYF
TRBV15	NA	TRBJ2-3	CATSRVYPPSTDTQYF
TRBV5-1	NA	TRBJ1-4	CASSMRTATNEKLFF
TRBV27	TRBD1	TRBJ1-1	CAIRDRGFVNTEAFF
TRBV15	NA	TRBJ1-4	CATSRIGVNEKLFF
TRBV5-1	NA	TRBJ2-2	CASRYSNTGELFF
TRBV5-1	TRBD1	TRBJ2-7	CASSRTGEYEQYF
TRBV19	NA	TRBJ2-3	CASSILASTTDTQYF
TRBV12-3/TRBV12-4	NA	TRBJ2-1	CASRSASGTPRDEQFF
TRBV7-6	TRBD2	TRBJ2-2	CASSPPGLAGGPRTGELFF
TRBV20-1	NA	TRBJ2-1	CSARKGLSSYNEQFF
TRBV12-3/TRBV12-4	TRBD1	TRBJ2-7	CASSLMNRGYEQYF
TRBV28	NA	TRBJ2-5	CASSRTDKMGSRHF
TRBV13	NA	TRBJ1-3	CASSLVGRSVSGNTIYF
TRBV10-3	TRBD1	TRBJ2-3	CAIRGDRGPFHTQYF
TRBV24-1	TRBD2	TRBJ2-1	CATSDSTSGSLSEQFF
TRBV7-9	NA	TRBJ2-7	CASGRPGYEQYF
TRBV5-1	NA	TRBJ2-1	CASSLVGIGEYEQFF
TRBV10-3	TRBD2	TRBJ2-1	CATFRLAGENEQFF
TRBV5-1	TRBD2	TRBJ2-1	CASSLAASGRNNEQFF
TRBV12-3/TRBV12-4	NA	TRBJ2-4	CASQELAKNIQYF
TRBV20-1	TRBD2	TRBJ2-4	CSARRGLAGVMAKNIQYF
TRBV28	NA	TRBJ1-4	CASRHRRNNEKLFF
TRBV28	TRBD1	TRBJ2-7	CASSLRGTGGFYEQYF
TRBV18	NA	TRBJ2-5	CASSPSRRRDRQKETQYF
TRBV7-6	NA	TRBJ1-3	CASSLRGTHPSSGNTIYF
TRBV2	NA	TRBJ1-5	CASSGGNNQPQHF